Listed below are T cell receptor beta chains from one sample, sequenced in a study of lymphopenia after photon versus proton radiotherapy. Profiled with immunoSEQ multiplex PCR; TCRdb holds only in-frame clones, not every one. This table holds about 40,000 clones, around 85% found once. The material was peripheral blood, obtained from a patient treated with photon-based radiotherapy. These receptor sequences come from a man aged 50-60 years with gastric cancer. The conserved cysteine and the conserved F or W are not part of the CDR3 here. Size is omitted from some rows. Given values are once, few, many or a class for expanded clones.

size	V	CDR3
-	TRBV6-4	ASSDSKWTERSNQPQH
once	TRBV9	ASSVGDRVNSPLH
-	TRBV4-1	ASSLGTSAGSTIY
-	TRBV12-1	ASSPRASGRAEAYEQY
once	TRBV5-4	ASSFWGVGANVLT
-	TRBV6-5	ASSYSVNTEAF
-	TRBV27	ASSLEGGSYEQY
-	TRBV30	AWAGNSNQPQH
-	TRBV5-1	ASSLLAGAYNEQF
-	TRBV5-1	ASSSGLAGFTGELF
-	TRBV18	ASSPGWTGSANEKLF
-	TRBV28	ASSMRTFLSGANVLT
-	TRBV19	ASSSTFTGPQAYSNQPQH
-	TRBV7-8	ASRPTFSRLSYNEQF
-	TRBV27	ASSHTKTGELF
-	TRBV18	ASSPRDRGNIQY